The T cell receptor beta chain described here comes from a study of human T cells and chemical hapten exposure. Study background: Patients additionally received therapeutic doses of diphenylcyclopropenone on the scalp once a week, and this continued throughout the roughly 25-week study. Whole-study findings and limits: Counts of expanded TCRs (at PT1) showed a positive correlation with patch test score.

This clonotype was recorded at least ten times. The antigen remains unidentified. The time point was: patch test 2, 6 weeks after DPC sensitization. Specified treatment: therapeutic diphenylcyclopropenone sensitization with weekly scalp DPC. Individual cDNA molecules had unique molecular identifiers attached to them by the library. Using its own MiXCR run on the RACE reads, TCRdb lists one record per CDR3 protein. In the table there are 100,000 or so distinct CDR3 sequences, 9% to 9.5% of which are singletons. V was trimmed by 8 bases and J by 2 bases, leaving 15 bases between them. Per the germline V gene, CDR1 is MNHEY and CDR2 is SVGEGT. CDR3 length equals 14 residues.

The sequences come from whole blood, collected in connection with sensitization to the hapten diphenylcyclopropenone (DPC). The rearrangement links TRBV6-2 or TRBV6-3 to TRBJ1-2; D call uncertain. This receptor was taken from a woman aged 35 to 49 with alopecia areata. Some clones in this sample may be carry-over from other donors' samples. CDR3 loop: CASLTPGVNYGYTF. The CDR3 DNA sequence: TGTGCCAGCCTAACTCCGGGCGTCAACTATGGCTACACCTTC.